Below are 10 T cell receptor beta chains sequenced from a single sample in a study of cytomegalovirus exposure and HLA in healthy donors. The PCR contained 60 Vbeta and 13 Jbeta primers. Sequencing used immunoSEQ multiplex PCR; TCRdb keeps in-frame clones, though not all of them. Of some 160,000 clones listed, 65% to 80% were seen once; the top ten hold 0.65% to 0.75%. The source material was PBMCs. These receptors were collected from a woman aged 35 to 49 in good health and CMV-seronegative.

This chain connects TRBV5-1 to TRBJ1-1; no definite D call. Trimming took off 3 bases at V and 3 bases at J, with 9 bases between the two ends. This CDR3 region has 13 residues. Germline V gene sequence: CDR1 SGHRS, CDR2 YFSETQ. The CDR3 here is CASSSGIDTEAFF. DNA for the CDR3: TGCGCCAGCAGCTCCGGGATTGACACTGAAGCTTTCTTT.

The V gene is TRBV15, the J gene TRBJ2-1, with 8 bases aligning to TRBD1. The germline V gene encodes CDR1 LNHNV and CDR2 YYDKDF (reference sequence). This CDR3 contains 15 residues. J lost 5 bases, V lost 0 bases, and 3 bases had no gene match. The CDR3, as DNA: TGTGCCACCAGCAGAGAGGGACAGGCCAACAATGAGCAGTTCTTC. Protein sequence: CATSREGQANNEQFF.

DNA of the CDR3: TGTGCCAGCAGCTCTACAGGGGGAATAGATACGCAGTATTTT. This encodes CASSSTGGIDTQYF. This chain connects TRBV28 to TRBJ2-3, with 8 bases aligning to TRBD1. CDR1 and CDR2 from the germline V gene are MDHEN and SYDVKM. The CDR3 loop spans 14 amino acids. The V gene end was trimmed by 6 bases and the J gene end by 5 bases; junction bases not matched to a gene: 7. Supplemented by reference TRBV28 and TRBJ2-3, the full variable domain reads DVKVTQSSRYLVKRTGEKVFLECVQDMDHENMFWYRQDPGLGLRLIYFSYDVKMKEKGDIPEGYSVSREKKERFSLILESASTNQTSMYLCASSSTGGIDTQYFGPGTRLTVL.

The J gene is TRBJ2-1, the V gene TRBV6-6; weak D call: TRBD2 (5 bases). The length of the CDR3 is 15 residues. V was trimmed by 0 bases and J by 9 bases, leaving 15 bases between them. Germline CDR1 MNHNY, CDR2 SVGAGI (reference sequence). The CDR3 bases are TGTGCCAGCAGTTACTCGACTTCTAGGGAGACTGAGCAGTTCTTC. Its translation: CASSYSTSRETEQFF.

V gene TRBV4-3 combines with J gene TRBJ2-6, with TRBD2 as a possible D gene (6 bases). Germline values: CDR1 LGHNA, CDR2 YSLEER. V was trimmed by 4 bases and J by 8 bases, leaving 12 bases between them. This CDR3 region has 14 residues. The CDR3 loop is CASSPGLTSNVLTF. The CDR3 DNA reads as TGCGCCAGCAGCCCGGGACTTACCTCCAACGTCCTGACTTTC.

This chain uses TRBV9 with TRBJ2-5; 7 bases are a match to TRBD1. After removal of 1 base from V and 7 bases from J, the junction contained 10 bases not matched to a gene. CDR1 is SGDLS, CDR2 YYNGEE, per germline. The CDR3 loop spans 15 amino acids. The CDR3 nucleotides are TGTGCCAGCAGCGTAACAGGGGATGGGATGGGGACCCAGTACTTC. Translated, it gives CASSVTGDGMGTQYF.

The V and J genes are TRBV6-1 and TRBJ2-2; 7 nucleotides align to TRBD2. Trimming took 11 bases from V and 0 from J; bases not matched to a gene: 9. The CDR3 is 15 amino acids. Germline lookup yields CDR1 MNHNS and CDR2 SASEGT. The CDR3 nucleotides read TGTGCCCACACCTCTAGCGGTACGAACACCGGGGAGCTGTTTTTT. Amino acids: CAHTSSGTNTGELFF.

The V and J genes are TRBV28 and TRBJ2-5; 7 nucleotides agree with TRBD2. The CDR3 loop spans 15 amino acids. Per germline, CDR1 MDHEN and CDR2 SYDVKM. Trimming cost V 2 bases and J 5 bases; bases outside gene matches: 8. The CDR3 here is CASSLSTGGGETQYF. CDR3 in DNA: TGTGCCAGCAGTTTAAGTACGGGAGGAGGGGAGACCCAGTACTTC.

This chain links TRBV10-1 with TRBJ2-1; D is unclear. This CDR3 spans 13 amino acids. Germline lookup yields CDR1 WNHNN and CDR2 SYGVQD (reference sequence). V gave up 3 bases and J gave up 4 bases, with 7 bases separating them. CDR3 DNA sequence: TGCGCCAGCAGTGAAAGAGATTACAATGAGCAGTTCTTC. Amino acids: CASSERDYNEQFF.

A note on this clone: The same CDR3 also results from other DNA sequences found in this sample. This rearrangement joins TRBV7-9 to TRBJ1-1; D perhaps matches TRBD1 (6 bases). CDR1 SEHNR and CDR2 FQNEAQ come from the germline V gene (reference sequence). With 1 base removed from V and 1 base from J, the gap between germline ends came to 10 bases. The CDR3 covers 15 residues. DNA for the CDR3: TGTGCCAGCAGCTTAGGGGGAGGGGGGAACACTGAAGCTTTCTTT. This translates into CASSLGGGGNTEAFF.